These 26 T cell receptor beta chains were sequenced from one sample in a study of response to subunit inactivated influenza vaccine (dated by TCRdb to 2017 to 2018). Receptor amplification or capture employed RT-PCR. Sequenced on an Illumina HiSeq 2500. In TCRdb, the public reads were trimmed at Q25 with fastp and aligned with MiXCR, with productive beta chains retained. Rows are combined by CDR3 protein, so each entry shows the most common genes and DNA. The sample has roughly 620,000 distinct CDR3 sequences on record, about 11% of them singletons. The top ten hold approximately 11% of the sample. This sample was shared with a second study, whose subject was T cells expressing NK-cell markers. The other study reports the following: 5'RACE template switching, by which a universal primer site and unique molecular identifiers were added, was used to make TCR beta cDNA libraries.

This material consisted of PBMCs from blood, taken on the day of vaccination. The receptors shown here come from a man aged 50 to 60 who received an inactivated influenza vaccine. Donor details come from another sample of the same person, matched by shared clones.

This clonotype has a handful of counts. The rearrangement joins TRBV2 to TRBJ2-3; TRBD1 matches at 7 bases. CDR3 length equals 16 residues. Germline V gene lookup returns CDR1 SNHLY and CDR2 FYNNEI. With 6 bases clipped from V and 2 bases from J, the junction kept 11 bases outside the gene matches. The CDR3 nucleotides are TGTGCCAGCAGCCCCGGGACAGCTCTATTCACAGATACGCAGTATTTT. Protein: CASSPGTALFTDTQYF.

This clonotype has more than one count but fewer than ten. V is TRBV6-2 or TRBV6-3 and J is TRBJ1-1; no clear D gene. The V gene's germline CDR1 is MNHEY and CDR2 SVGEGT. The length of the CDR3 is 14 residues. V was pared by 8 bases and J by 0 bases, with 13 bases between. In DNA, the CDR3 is TGTGCCAGCTACCAAGGCGGCATGAACACTGAAGCTTTCTTT. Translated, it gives CASYQGGMNTEAFF.

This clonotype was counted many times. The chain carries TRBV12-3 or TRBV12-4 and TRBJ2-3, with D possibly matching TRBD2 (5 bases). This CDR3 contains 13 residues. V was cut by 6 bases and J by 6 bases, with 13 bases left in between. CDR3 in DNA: TGTGCCAGCAGCTCACTAGGCGTGGATACGCAGTATTTT. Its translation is CASSSLGVDTQYF.

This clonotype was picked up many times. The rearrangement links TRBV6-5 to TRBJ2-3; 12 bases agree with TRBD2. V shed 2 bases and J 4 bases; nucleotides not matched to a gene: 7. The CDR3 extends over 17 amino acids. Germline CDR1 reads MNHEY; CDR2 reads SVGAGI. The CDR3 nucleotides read TGTGCCAGCAGTTACACCCTAGCGGGAGGGCTCGCAGATACGCAGTATTTT. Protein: CASSYTLAGGLADTQYF.

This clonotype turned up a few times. The CDR3 sequence: CSARGLTSGRFRTDTQYF. The CDR3 bases are TGCAGTGCTAGAGGCCTGACTAGCGGGAGATTCCGCACAGATACGCAGTATTTT. The chain combines TRBV20-1 with TRBJ2-3; 12 nucleotides line up with TRBD2. Losses at the gene ends were 1 base for V and 1 base for J; bases not matched to a gene: 9. This CDR3 spans 18 amino acids. CDR1 and CDR2 from the germline V gene are DFQATT and SNEGSKA (reference sequence).

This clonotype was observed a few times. The CDR3 sequence: CASSYRASSGELFF. CDR3 bases: TGTGCCAGCAGTTACAGGGCGTCGAGCGGGGAGCTGTTTTTT. The chain is built from TRBV14 and TRBJ2-2; tentative D call: TRBD1 (6 bases). The germline gives CDR1 SGHDN, CDR2 FVKESK. The CDR3 loop spans 14 amino acids. V was cut by 6 bases and J by 7 bases, with 15 bases left in between. Full variable domain (missing parts from reference TRBV14 and TRBJ2-2): EAGVTQFPSHSVIEKGQTVTLRCDPISGHDNLYWYRRVMGKEIKFLLHFVKESKQDESGMPNNRFLAERTGGTYSTLKVQPAELEDSGVYFCASSYRASSGELFFGEGSRLTVL.

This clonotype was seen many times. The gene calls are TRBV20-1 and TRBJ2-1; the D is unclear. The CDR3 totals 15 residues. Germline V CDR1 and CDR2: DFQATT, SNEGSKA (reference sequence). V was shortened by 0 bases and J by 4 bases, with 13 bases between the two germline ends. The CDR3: CSARDIGQNYNEQFF. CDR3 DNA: TGCAGTGCTAGAGATATTGGTCAGAATTACAATGAGCAGTTCTTC.

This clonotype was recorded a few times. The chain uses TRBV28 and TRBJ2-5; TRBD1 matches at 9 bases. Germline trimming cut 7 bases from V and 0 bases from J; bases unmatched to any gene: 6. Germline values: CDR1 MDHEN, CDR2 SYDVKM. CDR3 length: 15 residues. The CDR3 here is CASTTGTGYQETQYF. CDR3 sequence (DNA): TGTGCCAGCACTACCGGGACAGGGTACCAAGAGACCCAGTACTTC.

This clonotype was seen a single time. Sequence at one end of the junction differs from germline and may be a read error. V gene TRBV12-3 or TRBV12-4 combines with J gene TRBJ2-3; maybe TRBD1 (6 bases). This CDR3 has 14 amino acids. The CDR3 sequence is CASSSTTGGDTQNF. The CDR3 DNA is TGTGCCAGCAGTTCCACGACAGGAGGAGATACGCAGAATTTT.

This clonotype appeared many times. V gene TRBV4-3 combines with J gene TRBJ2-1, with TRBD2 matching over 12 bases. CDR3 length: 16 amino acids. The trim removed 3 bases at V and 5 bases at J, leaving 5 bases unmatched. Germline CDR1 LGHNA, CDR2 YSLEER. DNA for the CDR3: TGCGCCAGCAGCCATTCTAGCGGGAGGGCCGACAATGAGCAGTTCTTC. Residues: CASSHSSGRADNEQFF.

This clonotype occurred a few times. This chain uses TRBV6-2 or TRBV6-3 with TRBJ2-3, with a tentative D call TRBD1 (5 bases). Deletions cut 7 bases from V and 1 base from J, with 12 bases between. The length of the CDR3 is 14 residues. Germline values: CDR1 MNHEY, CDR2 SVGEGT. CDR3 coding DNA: TGTGCCAGCACCAGGGATTCGGGCACAGATACGCAGTATTTT. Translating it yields CASTRDSGTDTQYF.

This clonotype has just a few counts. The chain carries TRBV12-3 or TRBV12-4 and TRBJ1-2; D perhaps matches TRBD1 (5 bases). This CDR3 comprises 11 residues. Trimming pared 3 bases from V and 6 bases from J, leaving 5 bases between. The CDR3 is CASSLGHGYTF. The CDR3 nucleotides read TGTGCCAGCAGTTTGGGGCATGGCTACACCTTC.

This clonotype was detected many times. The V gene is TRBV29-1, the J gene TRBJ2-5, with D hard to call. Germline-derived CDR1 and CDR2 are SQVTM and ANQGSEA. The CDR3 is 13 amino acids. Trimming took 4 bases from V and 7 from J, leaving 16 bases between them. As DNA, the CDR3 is TGCAGCGTTGTGTCCCCTGAAGTCGGGACCCAGTACTTC. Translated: CSVVSPEVGTQYF.

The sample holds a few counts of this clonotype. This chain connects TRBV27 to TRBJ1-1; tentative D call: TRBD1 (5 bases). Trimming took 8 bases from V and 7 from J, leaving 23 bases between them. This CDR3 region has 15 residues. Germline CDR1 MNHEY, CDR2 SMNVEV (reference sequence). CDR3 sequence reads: CASLPGRPEVFEAFF. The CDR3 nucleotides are TGTGCCAGCCTACCGGGACGACCTGAGGTTTTTGAAGCTTTCTTT.

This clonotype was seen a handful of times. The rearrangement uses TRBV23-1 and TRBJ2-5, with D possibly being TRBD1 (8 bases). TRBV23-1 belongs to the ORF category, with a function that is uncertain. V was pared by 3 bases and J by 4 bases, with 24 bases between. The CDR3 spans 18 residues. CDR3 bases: TGCGCCAGCAGTCATCCTATTCGGGGGGACAGGAGGCGAGAGACCCAGTACTTC. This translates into CASSHPIRGDRRRETQYF.

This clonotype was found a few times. The CDR3 protein is CASSEGGGVNIQYF. As DNA, the CDR3 is TGTGCCAGCTCTGAAGGTGGGGGCGTAAACATTCAGTACTTC. The rearrangement links TRBV6-1 to TRBJ2-4, with a possible D match to TRBD1 (6 bases). The ends were cut back, 8 bases at V and 6 bases at J, with 17 bases in the middle. The CDR3 sequence is 14 residues long. Per germline, CDR1 MNHNS and CDR2 SASEGT.

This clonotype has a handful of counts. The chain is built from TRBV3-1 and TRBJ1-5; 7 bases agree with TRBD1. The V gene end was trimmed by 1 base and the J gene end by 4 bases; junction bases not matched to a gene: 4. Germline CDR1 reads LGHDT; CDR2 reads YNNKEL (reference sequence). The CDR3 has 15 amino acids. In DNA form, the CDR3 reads TGTGCCAGCAGCCAAGGGACAGGAACTAATCAGCCCCAGCATTTT. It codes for CASSQGTGTNQPQHF.

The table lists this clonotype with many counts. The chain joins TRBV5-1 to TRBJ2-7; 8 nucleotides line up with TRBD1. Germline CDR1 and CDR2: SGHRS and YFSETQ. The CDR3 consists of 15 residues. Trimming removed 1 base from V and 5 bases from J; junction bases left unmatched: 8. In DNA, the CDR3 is TGCGCCAGCAGCTTGTCCCCCGGGACAGGTAACGAGCAGTACTTC. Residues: CASSLSPGTGNEQYF.

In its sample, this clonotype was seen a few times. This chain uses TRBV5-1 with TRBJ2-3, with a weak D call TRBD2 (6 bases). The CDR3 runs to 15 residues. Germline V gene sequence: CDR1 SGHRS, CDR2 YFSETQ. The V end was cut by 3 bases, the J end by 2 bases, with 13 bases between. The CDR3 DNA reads TGCGCCAGCAGCTCCAACGGGGGTGCCACAGATACGCAGTATTTT. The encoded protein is CASSSNGGATDTQYF.

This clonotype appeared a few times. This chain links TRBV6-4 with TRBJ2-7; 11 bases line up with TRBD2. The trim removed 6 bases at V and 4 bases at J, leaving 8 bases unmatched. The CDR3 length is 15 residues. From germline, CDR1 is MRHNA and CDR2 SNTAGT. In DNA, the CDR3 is TGTGCCAGCAGCCAGACTAGCGGGACACTTTACGAGCAGTACTTC. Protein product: CASSQTSGTLYEQYF.

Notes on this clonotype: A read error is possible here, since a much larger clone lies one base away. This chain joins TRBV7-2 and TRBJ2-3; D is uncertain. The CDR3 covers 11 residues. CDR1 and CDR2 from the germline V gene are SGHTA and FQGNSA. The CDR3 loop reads CARSLPDTQYF. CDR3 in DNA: TGTGCCAGGAGCTTACCAGATACGCAGTATTTT.

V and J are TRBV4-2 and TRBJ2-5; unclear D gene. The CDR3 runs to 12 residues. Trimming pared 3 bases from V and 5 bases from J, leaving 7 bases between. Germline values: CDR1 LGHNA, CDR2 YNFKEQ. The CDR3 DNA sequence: TGTGCCAGCAGCCAGTCCATGGAGACCCAGTACTTC. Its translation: CASSQSMETQYF.

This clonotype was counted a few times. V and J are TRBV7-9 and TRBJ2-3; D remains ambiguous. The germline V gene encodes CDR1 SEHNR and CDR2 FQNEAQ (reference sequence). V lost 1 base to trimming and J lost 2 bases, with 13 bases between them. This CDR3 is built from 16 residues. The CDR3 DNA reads TGTGCCAGCAGCTTAGATCTAGAGACAAACACAGATACGCAGTATTTT. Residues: CASSLDLETNTDTQYF.

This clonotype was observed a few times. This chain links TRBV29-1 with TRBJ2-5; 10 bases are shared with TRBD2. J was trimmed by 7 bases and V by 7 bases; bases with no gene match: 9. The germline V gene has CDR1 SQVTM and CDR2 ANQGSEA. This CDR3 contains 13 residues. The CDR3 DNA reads TGCAGCGGCGTAGCGGGGGGCAGAGGGACCCAGTACTTC. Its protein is CSGVAGGRGTQYF.

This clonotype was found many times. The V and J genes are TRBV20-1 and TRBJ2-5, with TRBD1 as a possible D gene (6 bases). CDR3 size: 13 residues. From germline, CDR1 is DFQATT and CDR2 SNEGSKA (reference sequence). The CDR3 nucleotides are TGCGGGTTAAAACAGGGTTGGGCAGAGACCCAGTACTTC. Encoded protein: CGLKQGWAETQYF.

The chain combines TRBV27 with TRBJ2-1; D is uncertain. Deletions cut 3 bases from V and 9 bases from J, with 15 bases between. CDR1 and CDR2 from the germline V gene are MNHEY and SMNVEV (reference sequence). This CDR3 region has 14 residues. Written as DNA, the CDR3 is TGTGCCAGCAGTTTGAGAGATTCAAGGGTTGAGCAGTTCTTC. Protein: CASSLRDSRVEQFF.